Presented here are 23 T cell receptor beta chains from one specimen sequenced in a study of early T cells in non-severe SARS-CoV-2 infection. MiXCR, run by TCRdb on the 5' RACE reads, gives a single entry per CDR3 protein. This repertoire shows 45,000 to 55,000 distinct CDR3 sequences, under 15% found once; its top ten account for about 9.4%. The specimen was whole blood. Every receptor here comes from an adult who was a healthcare worker with PCR-confirmed SARS-CoV-2 infection or an uninfected control (not recorded which).

At least ten counts were recorded for this clonotype. The J gene is TRBJ1-5, the V gene TRBV13; TRBD1 matches at 7 bases. In germline, CDR1 is PRHDT, CDR2 FYEKMQ (reference sequence). CDR3 length: 13 residues. J gave up 5 bases and V 5 bases, and 3 bases lay outside the gene matches. The CDR3 region is CASSTDRDQPQHF. In nucleotides, the CDR3 is TGTGCCAGCAGCACCGACAGGGATCAGCCCCAGCATTTT.

This clonotype was counted between two and nine times. The chain combines TRBV27 with TRBJ2-5; D may be TRBD1 (6 bases). Trimming cost V 3 bases and J 3 bases, with 11 bases left between them. The CDR3 extends over 14 amino acids. The germline CDR1 and CDR2 sequences are MNHEY and SMNVEV (reference sequence). Here the CDR3 DNA reads TGTGCCAGCAGTTTCTGGGGGCGTGAAGAGACCCAGTACTTC. This translates into CASSFWGREETQYF.

This clonotype has at least ten counts. The gene calls are TRBV6-1 and TRBJ2-7, with D uncertain. The CDR3 runs to 14 residues. Looked up from germline, CDR1 is MNHNS and CDR2 is SASEGT. Trimming shortened V by 4 bases and J by 6 bases, and 16 bases separated the two germline ends. The CDR3 region is CASSVRTETAEQYF. The CDR3 coding sequence is TGTGCCAGCAGTGTTCGCACAGAGACCGCCGAGCAGTACTTC.

There are many counts of this clonotype. The chain employs TRBV27 and TRBJ2-5, with TRBD1 as a possible D gene (6 bases). Trimming shortened V by 6 bases and J by 3 bases, and 26 bases separated the two germline ends. CDR3 size: 18 residues. The germline V gene encodes CDR1 MNHEY and CDR2 SMNVEV (reference sequence). The CDR3 DNA is TGTGCCAGCAGCGAAACCCTTCTACAGGGAAGGAGAGAAGAGACCCAGTACTTC. Encoded protein: CASSETLLQGRREETQYF.

This clonotype has a handful of counts. The chain recombines TRBV4-1 with TRBJ1-1; 8 nucleotides align to TRBD1. CDR1 is MGHRA, CDR2 YSYEKL, per germline. Trimming took 4 bases from V and 4 from J; bases not matched to a gene: 11. This CDR3 has 16 residues. CDR3 bases: TGCGCCAGCAGCCCTAGAGACAGCCAGGGGGCCACTGAAGCTTTCTTT. Its protein is CASSPRDSQGATEAFF.

This clonotype came up many times. The J gene is TRBJ2-3, the V gene TRBV7-3, with 14 bases fitting TRBD2. Germline trimming cut 4 bases from V and 6 bases from J; bases unmatched to any gene: 3. The CDR3 totals 15 residues. CDR1 and CDR2 (germline): SGHTA, FQGTGA. CDR3 residues: CASSWTSGGIDTQYF. Written as DNA, the CDR3 is TGTGCCAGCAGCTGGACTAGCGGGGGGATCGATACGCAGTATTTT.

This sequence joins TRBV24-1 and TRBJ2-1, with D perhaps matching TRBD2 (5 bases). Germline-derived CDR1 and CDR2 are KGHDR and SFDVKD. Trimming stripped 4 bases from V and 5 bases from J, with 14 bases between. The CDR3 is 15 amino acids. CDR3 coding DNA: TGTGCCACCAGTGAACCCGACTTCGGGGACAATGAGCAGTTCTTC. It yields the protein CATSEPDFGDNEQFF.

Ten or more counts support this clonotype. The V and J genes are TRBV20-1 and TRBJ2-1; unclear D gene. The germline gives CDR1 DFQATT, CDR2 SNEGSKA (reference sequence). There are 11 residues in the CDR3. V lost 5 bases and J 6 bases, leaving 8 bases between the germline ends. In DNA, the CDR3 is TGCAGTGCTCGGGCCACCAATGAGCAGTTCTTC. Translated, it gives CSARATNEQFF.

This clonotype was seen at least ten times. The V gene is TRBV29-1, the J gene TRBJ2-7; 11 nucleotides align to TRBD1. Germline values: CDR1 SQVTM, CDR2 ANQGSEA. Trimming removed 6 bases from V and 6 bases from J; junction bases left unmatched: 7. CDR3 length: 13 residues. CDR3 sequence (DNA): TGCAGCGTCGATGGACAGGGGGCGAGCGAGCAGTACTTC. Its translation: CSVDGQGASEQYF.

The chain uses TRBV28 and TRBJ1-2, with D unclear. Trimming removed 8 bases at V and 6 bases at J, with 10 bases between. CDR1 and CDR2 from the germline V gene are MDHEN and SYDVKM. The CDR3 has 11 residues. The CDR3 nucleotides read TGTGCCAGCGGAACCCTACATGGCTACACCTTC. Amino acid sequence: CASGTLHGYTF.

This clonotype was detected many times. The V gene is TRBV29-1, the J gene TRBJ1-3, with a possible D match to TRBD1 (5 bases). This CDR3 comprises 17 residues. Trimming cost V 1 base and J 4 bases, with 20 bases left between them. CDR1 is SQVTM, CDR2 ANQGSEA, per germline. CDR3 bases: TGCAGCGTTGAAGGAGAGGCGGGGGGTAATGACGGAAACACCATATATTTT. Encoded protein: CSVEGEAGGNDGNTIYF.

Many counts were recorded for this clonotype. The CDR3 region is CASSPGGNTEAFF. The CDR3 nucleotides are TGTGCCAGCTCACCGGGTGGCAACACTGAAGCTTTCTTT. This chain uses TRBV18 with TRBJ1-1; D is unclear. The V end was cut by 3 bases, the J end by 2 bases, with 7 bases between. The CDR3 runs 13 residues. Looked up from germline, CDR1 is KGHSH and CDR2 is LQKENI.

Only a few counts were recorded for this clonotype. V usage is TRBV6-5 and J usage is TRBJ1-2; D is unresolved. This CDR3 comprises 12 residues. Trimming took 4 bases from V and 4 from J, leaving 7 bases between them. Germline CDR1 is MNHEY and CDR2 is SVGAGI. CDR3 sequence reads: CASSSNPYGYTF. In DNA, the CDR3 is TGTGCCAGCAGTTCTAACCCCTATGGCTACACCTTC.

This clonotype appeared a few times. The chain recombines TRBV29-1 with TRBJ2-1, with TRBD2 matching 9 bases. Trimming removed 7 bases from V and 9 bases from J; junction bases left unmatched: 16. The germline V gene has CDR1 SQVTM and CDR2 ANQGSEA. CDR3 length: 15 amino acids. CDR3 region: CSARPGTSFRGEQFF. The CDR3 DNA sequence: TGCAGCGCCAGGCCCGGGACTAGCTTCCGGGGTGAGCAGTTCTTC.

Only a few counts were recorded for this clonotype. Here the CDR3 reads CASSPLQSSANTGELFF. The CDR3 bases are TGTGCCAGCAGCCCCCTTCAGTCTAGCGCGAACACCGGGGAGCTGTTTTTT. V usage is TRBV7-8 and J usage is TRBJ2-2, with a weak D call TRBD2 (6 bases). The germline V gene has CDR1 SGHVS and CDR2 FQNEAQ. The CDR3 has 17 amino acids. Trimming cost V 5 bases and J 0 bases, with 16 bases left between them.

This clonotype showed up just a few times. This rearrangement joins TRBV28 to TRBJ2-3; D tentatively fits TRBD1 or TRBD2 (6 bases each). This CDR3 spans 15 amino acids. Trimming removed 4 bases from V and 3 bases from J, with 14 bases in between. Germline values: CDR1 MDHEN, CDR2 SYDVKM. CDR3 nucleotide sequence: TGTGCCAGCAGTTCGGGGGCGCAGGTTACAGATACGCAGTATTTT. Its translation: CASSSGAQVTDTQYF.

The chain carries TRBV10-3 and TRBJ2-7; TRBD2 agrees at 10 bases. Germline V CDR1 and CDR2: ENHRY, SYGVKD. V shed 6 bases and J 2 bases; nucleotides not matched to a gene: 4. There are 14 residues in the CDR3. The CDR3 sequence: CAIRGAGGPYEQYF. CDR3 in DNA: TGTGCCATCAGGGGAGCGGGAGGGCCCTACGAGCAGTACTTC.

This clonotype was counted at least ten times. The chain is built from TRBV12-3 or TRBV12-4 and TRBJ1-4; the match to TRBD1 covers 7 bases. The CDR3 is 15 residues long. V dropped 6 bases and J dropped 0; count of bases not matched to a gene: 4. CDR3 loop: CASRRDSATNEKLFF. The DNA of the CDR3 is TGTGCCAGCAGGCGGGACAGTGCAACTAATGAAAAACTGTTTTTT.

This clonotype has a count of ten or more. This chain joins TRBV20-1 and TRBJ1-2; D call uncertain. Germline V CDR1 and CDR2: DFQATT, SNEGSKA (reference sequence). V was pared by 1 base and J by 3 bases, with 9 bases between. This CDR3 has 13 residues. This CDR3 is CSARGSTHYGYTF. DNA for the CDR3: TGCAGTGCTAGAGGATCTACCCACTATGGCTACACCTTC.

The chain combines TRBV7-2 with TRBJ1-5; D is ambiguous. The CDR3 loop spans 13 amino acids. Trimming cost V 3 bases and J 1 base, with 4 bases left between them. CDR1 SGHTA and CDR2 FQGNSA come from the germline V gene. CDR3 nucleotide sequence: TGTGCCAGCAGCTTCATCAGCAATCAGCCCCAGCATTTT. This codes for CASSFISNQPQHF.

This clonotype appeared a few times. The rearrangement links TRBV6-1 to TRBJ2-7; possibly TRBD1 for D (5 bases). Per the germline V gene, CDR1 is MNHNS and CDR2 is SASEGT. V lost 6 bases and J 4 bases, leaving 10 bases between the germline ends. This CDR3 is built from 12 residues. The CDR3 nucleotides read TGTGCCAGCAGGACAGTTGGTTACGAGCAGTACTTC. This encodes CASRTVGYEQYF.

This clonotype was found a few times. The chain has TRBV15 and TRBJ2-2, with D uncertain. V lost 2 bases and J 6 bases, leaving 7 bases between the germline ends. Germline V CDR1 and CDR2: LNHNV, YYDKDF (reference sequence). This CDR3 has 13 amino acids. The DNA for the CDR3 is TGTGCCACCAGCAGATCTAGGGCCGGGGAGCTGTTTTTT. This translates into CATSRSRAGELFF.

This sequence joins TRBV7-2 and TRBJ2-7, with D possibly being TRBD1 or TRBD2 (5 bases each). Germline values: CDR1 SGHTA, CDR2 FQGNSA. The CDR3 consists of 15 residues. V was trimmed by 5 bases and J by 3 bases, leaving 17 bases between them. CDR3 sequence: CASSPGTGLRYEQYF. CDR3 nucleotides: TGTGCCAGCAGCCCTGGGACCGGCCTGCGCTACGAGCAGTACTTC.